The subject of this entry is one T cell receptor (beta chain). This specimen comes from a study of control samples from healthy donors and cancer patients. Germline-derived CDR1 and CDR2 are MNHEY and SVGAGI. The V end was cut by 7 bases, the J end by 4 bases, with 16 bases between. CDR3 length: 14 amino acids. Clones were read by immunoSEQ multiplex PCR, and TCRdb kept only the in-frame ones, dropping some. The sample shows some 150,000 clones, approximately 94% of them seen only once. Sequencing was done on a sample of PBMCs. The rearrangement links TRBV6-5 to TRBJ1-2; D possibly corresponds to TRBD1 (6 bases). The sequence came from a man between 60 and 75 years old with colorectal cancer. CDR3 nucleotide sequence: TGTGCCAGCACCGAAGACAGGACCTTCTATGGCTACACCTTC. Protein product: CASTEDRTFYGYTF.